The 2 T cell receptor beta chains in this list originate from one sample, sequenced in a study of T cells in Graves' hyperthyroidism and ophthalmopathy. Amplified TCR beta CDR3 regions derived from RNA transcripts. When the TCR CDR3 underwent first-round RT-PCR, the HTBI primer set was used. MiXCR, run by TCRdb on the multiplex PCR reads, gives a single entry per CDR3 protein. The table records around 500,000 distinct CDR3 sequences, roughly a sixth of them present only once. Sequencing used blood. The origin of the receptors is a woman in her twenties or thirties with Graves' ophthalmopathy.

V usage is TRBV12-3 or TRBV12-4 and J usage is TRBJ1-1, with D perhaps TRBD1 (5 bases). The CDR3 covers 15 residues. V lost 5 bases and J lost 4, with 17 bases in between. For the CDR3, the DNA is TGTGCCAGCAGTCAAGACCCCGGGGGGATCACTGAAGCTTTCTTT. Translation: CASSQDPGGITEAFF.

V is TRBV4-3 and J is TRBJ1-2; D might be TRBD1 (6 bases). Germline assignment: CDR1 LGHNA and CDR2 YSLEER. The CDR3 extends over 15 amino acids. V lost 3 bases, J lost 3 bases, and 14 bases lay in between. The CDR3 sequence is CASSQGRDKHYGYTF. DNA of the CDR3: TGCGCCAGCAGCCAGGGGAGGGACAAACACTATGGCTACACCTTC.